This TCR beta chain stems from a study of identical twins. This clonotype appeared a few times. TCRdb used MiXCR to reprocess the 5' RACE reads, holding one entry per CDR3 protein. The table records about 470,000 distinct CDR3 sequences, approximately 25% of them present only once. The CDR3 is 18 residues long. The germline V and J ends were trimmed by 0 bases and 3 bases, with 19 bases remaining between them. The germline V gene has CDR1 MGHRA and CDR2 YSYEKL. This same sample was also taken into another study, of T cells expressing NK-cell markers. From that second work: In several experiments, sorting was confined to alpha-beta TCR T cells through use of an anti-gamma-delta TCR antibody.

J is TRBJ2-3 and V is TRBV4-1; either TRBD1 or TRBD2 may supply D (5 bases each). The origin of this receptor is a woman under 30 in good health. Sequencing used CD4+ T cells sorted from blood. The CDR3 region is CASSQDLIFGGPTDTQYF. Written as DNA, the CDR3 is TGCGCCAGCAGCCAAGATCTAATCTTTGGGGGACCTACAGATACGCAGTATTTT.